The text below deals with one T cell receptor (beta chain). Whoever was chosen for sequencing had shown CD8+CD57+ cell expansion by flow cytometry. Every patient was diagnosed with severe acquired aplastic anemia. According to the study, genomic DNA was the template for TCR beta VDJ and CDR3 profiling. MiXCR, run by TCRdb on the reads, gives a single entry per CDR3 protein. The table has 250,000 to 350,000 distinct CDR3 sequences, 45% to 65% seen once. The data were taken from a study of CD8+CD57+ T cells in acquired aplastic anemia. Study context: Sorted CD4+ and CD8+ cells yielded DNA averaging around 3 ug.

V was cut by 1 base and J by 5 bases, with 13 bases left in between. The CDR3 runs to 15 residues. Germline values: CDR1 SGHTA, CDR2 FQGTGA. This receptor was identified in a human donor with aplastic anemia. The chain couples TRBV7-3 to TRBJ2-3; perhaps TRBD1 as D (6 bases). Sample: sorted CD4+, CD8+, or CD8+CD57+ T cells (not recorded which) from PBMCs. The CDR3 region is CASSLRQGQGDTQYF. In nucleotides, the CDR3 is TGTGCCAGCAGCTTAAGGCAGGGACAAGGAGATACGCAGTATTTT.